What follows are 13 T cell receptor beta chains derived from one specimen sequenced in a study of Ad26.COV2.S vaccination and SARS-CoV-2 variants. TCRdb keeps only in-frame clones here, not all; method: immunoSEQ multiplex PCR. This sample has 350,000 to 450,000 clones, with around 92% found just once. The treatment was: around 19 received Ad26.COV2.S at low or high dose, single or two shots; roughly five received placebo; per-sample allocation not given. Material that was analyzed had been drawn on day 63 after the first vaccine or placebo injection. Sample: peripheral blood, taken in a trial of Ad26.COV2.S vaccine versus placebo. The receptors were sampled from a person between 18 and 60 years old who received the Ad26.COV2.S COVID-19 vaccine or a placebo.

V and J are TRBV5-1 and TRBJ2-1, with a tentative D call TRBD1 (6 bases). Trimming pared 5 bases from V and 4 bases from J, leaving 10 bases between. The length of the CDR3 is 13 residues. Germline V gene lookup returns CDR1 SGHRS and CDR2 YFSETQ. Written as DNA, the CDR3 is TGCGCCAGCAGTTCCGGACAGTACAATGAGCAGTTCTTC. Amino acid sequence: CASSSGQYNEQFF.

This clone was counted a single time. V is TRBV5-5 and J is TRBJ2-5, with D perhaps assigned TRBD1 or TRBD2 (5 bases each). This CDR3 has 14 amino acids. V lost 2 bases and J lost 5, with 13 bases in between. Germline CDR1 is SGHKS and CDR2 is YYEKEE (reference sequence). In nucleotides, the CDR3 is TGTGCCAGCAGCTTACTCGGGACCCGGGAGACCCAGTACTTC. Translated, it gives CASSLLGTRETQYF.

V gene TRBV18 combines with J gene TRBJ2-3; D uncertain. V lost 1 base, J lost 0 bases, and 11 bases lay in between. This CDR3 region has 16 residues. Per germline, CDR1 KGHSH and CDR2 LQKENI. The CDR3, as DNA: TGTGCCAGCTCACCACGGGCCGCCTCTAGCACAGATACGCAGTATTTT. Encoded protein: CASSPRAASSTDTQYF.

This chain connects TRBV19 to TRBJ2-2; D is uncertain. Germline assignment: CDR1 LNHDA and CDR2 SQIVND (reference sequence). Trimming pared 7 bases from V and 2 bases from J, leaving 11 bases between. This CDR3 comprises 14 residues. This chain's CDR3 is CASKSIPNTGELFF. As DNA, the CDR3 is TGTGCCAGTAAAAGCATCCCCAACACCGGGGAGCTGTTTTTT. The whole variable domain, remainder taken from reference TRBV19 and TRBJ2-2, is DGGITQSPKYLFRKEGQNVTLSCEQNLNHDAMYWYRQDPGQGLRLIYYSQIVNDFQKGDIAEGYSVSREKKESFPLTVTSAQKNPTAFYLCASKSIPNTGELFFGEGSRLTVL.

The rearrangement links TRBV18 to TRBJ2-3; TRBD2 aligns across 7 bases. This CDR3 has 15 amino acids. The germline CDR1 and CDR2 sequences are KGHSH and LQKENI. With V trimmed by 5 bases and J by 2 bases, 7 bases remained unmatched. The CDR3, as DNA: TGTGCCAGCTCAAAGCTAGCGGAAAACACAGATACGCAGTATTTT. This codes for CASSKLAENTDTQYF.

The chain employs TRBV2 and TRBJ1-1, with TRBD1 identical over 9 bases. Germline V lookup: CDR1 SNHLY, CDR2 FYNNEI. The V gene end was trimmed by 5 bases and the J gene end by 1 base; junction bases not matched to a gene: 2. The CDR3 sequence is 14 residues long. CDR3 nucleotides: TGTGCCAGCAGTCCGGGACAGGGGAACACTGAAGCTTTCTTT. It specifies CASSPGQGNTEAFF. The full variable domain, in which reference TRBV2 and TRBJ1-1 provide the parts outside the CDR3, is EPEVTQTPSHQVTQMGQEVILRCVPISNHLYFYWYRQILGQKVEFLVSFYNNEISEKSEIFDDQFSVERPDGSNFTLKIRSTKLEDSAMYFCASSPGQGNTEAFFGQGTRLTVV.

The CDR3 nucleotides are TGTGCCAGCAGCTCCGTGGTTCGGACGCAGTATTTT. Its protein product is CASSSVVRTQYF. The chain has TRBV6-5 and TRBJ2-3, with D hard to call. Trimming pared 6 bases from V and 9 bases from J, leaving 13 bases between. CDR3 length: 12 residues. Germline loops: CDR1 MNHEY, CDR2 SVGAGI.

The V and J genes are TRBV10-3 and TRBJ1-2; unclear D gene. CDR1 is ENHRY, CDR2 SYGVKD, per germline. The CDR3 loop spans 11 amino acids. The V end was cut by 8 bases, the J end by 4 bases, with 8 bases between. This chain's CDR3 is CAIAAAYGYTF. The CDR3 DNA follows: TGTGCCATCGCGGCAGCCTATGGCTACACCTTC.

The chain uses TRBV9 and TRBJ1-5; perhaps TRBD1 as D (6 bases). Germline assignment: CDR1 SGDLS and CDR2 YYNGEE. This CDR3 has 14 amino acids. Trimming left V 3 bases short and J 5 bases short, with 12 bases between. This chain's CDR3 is CASSDGTTYQPQHF. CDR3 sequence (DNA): TGTGCCAGCAGCGACGGGACAACCTATCAGCCCCAGCATTTT.

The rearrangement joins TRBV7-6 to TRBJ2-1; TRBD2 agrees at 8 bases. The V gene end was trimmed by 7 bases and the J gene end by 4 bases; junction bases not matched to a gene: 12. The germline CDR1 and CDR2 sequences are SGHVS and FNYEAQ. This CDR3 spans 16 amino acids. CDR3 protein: CASTPSGTRGYNEQFF. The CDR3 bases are TGTGCCAGCACCCCTTCGGGGACTAGGGGATACAATGAGCAGTTCTTC. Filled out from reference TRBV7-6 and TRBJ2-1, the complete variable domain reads GAGVSQSPRYKVTKRGQDVALRCDPISGHVSLYWYRQALGQGPEFLTYFNYEAQQDKSGLPNDRFSAERPEGSISTLTIQRTEQRDSAMYRCASTPSGTRGYNEQFFGPGTRLTVL.

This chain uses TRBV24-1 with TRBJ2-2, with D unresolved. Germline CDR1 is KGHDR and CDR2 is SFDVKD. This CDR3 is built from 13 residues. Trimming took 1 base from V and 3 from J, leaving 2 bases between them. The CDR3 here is CATSDFDTGELFF. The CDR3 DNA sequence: TGTGCCACCAGTGATTTTGACACCGGGGAGCTGTTTTTT.

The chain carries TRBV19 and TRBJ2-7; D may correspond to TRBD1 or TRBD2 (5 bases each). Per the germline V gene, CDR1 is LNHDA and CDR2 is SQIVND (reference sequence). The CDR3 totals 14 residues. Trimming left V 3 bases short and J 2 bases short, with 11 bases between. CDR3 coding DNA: TGTGCCAGTAGTATCGGGACCGGCGCCTACGAGCAGTACTTC. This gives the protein CASSIGTGAYEQYF.

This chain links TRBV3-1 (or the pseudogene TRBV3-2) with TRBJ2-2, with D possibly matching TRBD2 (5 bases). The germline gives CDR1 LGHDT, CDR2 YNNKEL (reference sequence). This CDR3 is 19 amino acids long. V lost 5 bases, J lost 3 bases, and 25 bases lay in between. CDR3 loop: CASSVREEWRLLDTGELFF. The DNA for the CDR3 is TGTGCCAGCAGCGTCCGGGAAGAGTGGCGGCTTTTGGACACCGGGGAGCTGTTTTTT.